This TCR beta chain was documented in a study of blood T cell repertoires in COVID-19. The trim removed 3 bases at V and 0 bases at J, leaving 6 bases unmatched. CDR1 is MNHEY and CDR2 is SVGAGI in the germline V gene. This CDR3 contains 16 residues. Repertoires were generated with immunoSEQ multiplex PCR, while TCRdb's copy carries only in-frame clones and drops some. In the table there are a few hundred thousand clones, roughly four fifths of which are singletons. The TCR originated in a man between 35 and 55 years old who had recovered from COVID-19. The sample taken for sequencing was PBMCs or T cells enriched from blood (not recorded which). The genes are TRBV6-5 and TRBJ2-3; 7 positions agree with TRBD2. The CDR3 DNA reads as TGTGCCAGCAGTTATAGCGGGCGACTTAGCACAGATACGCAGTATTTT. Protein sequence: CASSYSGRLSTDTQYF.